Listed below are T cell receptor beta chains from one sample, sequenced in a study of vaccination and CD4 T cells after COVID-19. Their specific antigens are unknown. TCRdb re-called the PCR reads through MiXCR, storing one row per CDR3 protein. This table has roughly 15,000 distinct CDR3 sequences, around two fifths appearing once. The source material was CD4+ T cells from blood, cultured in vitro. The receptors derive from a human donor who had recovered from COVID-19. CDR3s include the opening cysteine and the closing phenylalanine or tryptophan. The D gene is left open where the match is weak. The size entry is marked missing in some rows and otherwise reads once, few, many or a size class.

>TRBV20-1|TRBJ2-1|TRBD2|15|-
TGCAGTGCTAGTATTGGGACTAGCTCCTACAATGAGCAGTTCTTC
CSASIGTSSYNEQFF
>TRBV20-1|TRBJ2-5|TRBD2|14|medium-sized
TGCAGTGCTAGAGATCCTAGCGGACGAGAGACCCAGTACTTC
CSARDPSGRETQYF
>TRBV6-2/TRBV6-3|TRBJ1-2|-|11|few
TGTGCCAGCAGTCACAGAGATGGCTACACCTTC
CASSHRDGYTF
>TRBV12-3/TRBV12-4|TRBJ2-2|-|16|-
TGTGCCAGCAGTTTAAGGCCTCAGGGGGGCACCGGGGAGCTGTTTTTT
CASSLRPQGGTGELFF
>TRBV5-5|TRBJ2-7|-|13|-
TGTGCCAGCAGCTCGGGACCGTACTACGAGCAGTACTTC
CASSSGPYYEQYF
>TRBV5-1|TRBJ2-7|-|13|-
TGCGCCAGCAAACTACAGGGAACCTACGAGCAGTACTTC
CASKLQGTYEQYF
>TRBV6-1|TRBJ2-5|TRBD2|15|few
TGTGCCAGCACCAATAGCGGGAGGGCCCAAGAGACCCAGTACTTC
CASTNSGRAQETQYF
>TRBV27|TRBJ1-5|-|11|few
TGTGCCAGCGGATACAATCAGCCCCAGCATTTT
CASGYNQPQHF
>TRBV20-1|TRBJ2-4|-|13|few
TGCAGTGTCCGGGACATAAGCAAAAACATTCAGTACTTC
CSVRDISKNIQYF
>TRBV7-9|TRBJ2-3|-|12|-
TGTGCCAGCAGCTCAATCACAGATACGCAGTATTTT
CASSSITDTQYF
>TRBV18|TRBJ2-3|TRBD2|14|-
TGTGCCAGCTCCCAAACTAGCGTCACAGATACGCAGTATTTT
CASSQTSVTDTQYF
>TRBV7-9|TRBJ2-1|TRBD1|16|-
TGTGCCAGCAGTTCAAGACAGGGTAGCTCCTACAATGAGCAGTTCTTC
CASSSRQGSSYNEQFF
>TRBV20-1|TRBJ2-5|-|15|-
TGCAGTGCTAGAGTCTTGGGGAGGGGGTTCGGGACCCAGTACTTC
CSARVLGRGFGTQYF
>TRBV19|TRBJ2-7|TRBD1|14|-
TGTGCCAGTAGTAGAACAGGGGGCACCTACGAGCAGTACTTC
CASSRTGGTYEQYF
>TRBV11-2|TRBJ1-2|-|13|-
TGTGCCAGCAGCTTAGTGGCCAAGAGGGGCTACACCTTC
CASSLVAKRGYTF
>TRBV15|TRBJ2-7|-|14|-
TGTGCCACCAGCACCGACAGGATCGGCTACGAGCAGTACTTC
CATSTDRIGYEQYF
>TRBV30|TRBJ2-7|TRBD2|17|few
TGTGCCTGGAGCGAAACCGGGACTAGCGGGCGCGCCTACGAGCAGTACTTC
CAWSETGTSGRAYEQYF
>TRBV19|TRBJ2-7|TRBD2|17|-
TGTGCCAGTAGTTCCGGCGGACTAGCGGGAGTCTTCTACGAGCAGTACTTC
CASSSGGLAGVFYEQYF
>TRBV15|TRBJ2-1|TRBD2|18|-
TGTGCCACCAGCAGAACGACTAGCGGGAGGACGACGTACAATGAGCAGTTCTTC
CATSRTTSGRTTYNEQFF
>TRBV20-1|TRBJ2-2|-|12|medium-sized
TGCAGTGCTGCTACGAACACCGGGGAGCTGTTTTTT
CSAATNTGELFF
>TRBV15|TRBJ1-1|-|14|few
TGTGCCACCAGCAGAGTCGGATCGAACACTGAAGCTTTCTTT
CATSRVGSNTEAFF
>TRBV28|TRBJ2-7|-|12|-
TGTGCCAGCACAACAGGGTGGCGCGAGCAGTACTTC
CASTTGWREQYF
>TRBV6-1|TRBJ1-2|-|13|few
TGTGCCAGCAGGGCTACAGGCATCTATGGCTACACCTTC
CASRATGIYGYTF
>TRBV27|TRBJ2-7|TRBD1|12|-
TGTGCCAGCAGCCCGGACAGGGACGAGCAGTACTTC
CASSPDRDEQYF
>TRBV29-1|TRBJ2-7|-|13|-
TGCAGCGTTGAAGATGAAGTGGGGGACGAGCAGTACTTC
CSVEDEVGDEQYF
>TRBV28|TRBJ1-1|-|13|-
TGTGCCAGCAGTTTATCTGTGAACACTGAAGCTTTCTTT
CASSLSVNTEAFF
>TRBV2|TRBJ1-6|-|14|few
TGTGCCAGCAGGGAAAACTCCTATAATTCACCCCTCCACTTT
CASRENSYNSPLHF
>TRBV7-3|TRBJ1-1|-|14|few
TGTGCCAGCAGCTTAACGCACCAGAACACTGAAGCTTTCTTT
CASSLTHQNTEAFF
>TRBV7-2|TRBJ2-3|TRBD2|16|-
TGTGCCAGCAGCACTACTAGCGGGAGAACCCGAGATACGCAGTATTTT
CASSTTSGRTRDTQYF
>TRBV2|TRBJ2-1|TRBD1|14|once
TGTGCCAGCAGGGAGGCGGCAGGGGGCAATGAGCAGTTCTTC
CASREAAGGNEQFF
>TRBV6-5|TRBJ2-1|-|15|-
TGTGCCAGCAGTTGGAGGGGGTTTGGGTACAATGAGCAGTTCTTC
CASSWRGFGYNEQFF
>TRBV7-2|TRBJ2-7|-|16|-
TGTGCCAGCAGCTTTTGGTTGGGGACACACCGAACCGAGCAGTACTTC
CASSFWLGTHRTEQYF
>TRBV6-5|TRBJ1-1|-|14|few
TGTGCCAGCAGTTACGGGCAGGAGAGGACTGAAGCTTTCTTT
CASSYGQERTEAFF
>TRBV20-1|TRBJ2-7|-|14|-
TGCAGTGCTTTCTACAGGGCCCCATCCTACGAGCAGTACTTC
CSAFYRAPSYEQYF
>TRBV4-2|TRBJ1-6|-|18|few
TGTGCCAGCAGCCAAGATTACTTGGGAAGCTCCTATAATTCACCCCTCCACTTT
CASSQDYLGSSYNSPLHF
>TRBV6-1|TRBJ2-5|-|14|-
TGTGCCAGCAGTGCGGAGACAGCTCAAGAGACCCAGTACTTC
CASSAETAQETQYF
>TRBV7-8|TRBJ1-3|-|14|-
TGTGCCAGCAGCTGGGAGCTTTCTGGAAACACCATATATTTT
CASSWELSGNTIYF
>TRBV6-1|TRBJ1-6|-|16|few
TGTGCCAGCAGTGTGTTAGCTAGCTCCTATAATTCACCCCTCCACTTT
CASSVLASSYNSPLHF
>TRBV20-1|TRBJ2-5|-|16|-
TGCAGTGCTAAGCAGGACCAGATCCTCAGGGGTGAGACCCAGTACTTC
CSAKQDQILRGETQYF
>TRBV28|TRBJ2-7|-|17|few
TGTGCCAGCAGTAGGGGCATGGCTGGAGGGCCCTCCTACGAGCAGTACTTC
CASSRGMAGGPSYEQYF
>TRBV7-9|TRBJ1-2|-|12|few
TGTGCCAGCTCCTCTGGGGTATATGGCTACACCTTC
CASSSGVYGYTF
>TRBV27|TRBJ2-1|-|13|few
TGTGCCAGCAGTTTATCGGGGGTCAATGAGCAGTTCTTC
CASSLSGVNEQFF
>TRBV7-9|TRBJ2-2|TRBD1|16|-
TGTGCCAGCAGCCGTGGACAGGGAGTAGACACCGGGGAGCTGTTTTTT
CASSRGQGVDTGELFF
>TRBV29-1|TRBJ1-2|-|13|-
TGCAGCGTTGCTGTAGAAGCTAACTATGGCTACACCTTC
CSVAVEANYGYTF
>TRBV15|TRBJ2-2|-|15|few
TGTGCCACCAGCAGAGCGGGTTCCCGGGCCGGGGAGCTGTTTTTT
CATSRAGSRAGELFF
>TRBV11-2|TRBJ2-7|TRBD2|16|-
TGTGCCAGCAGCGCGATGCTAGCGGGAGATCTATACGAGCAGTACTTC
CASSAMLAGDLYEQYF
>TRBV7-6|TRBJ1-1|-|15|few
TGTGCCAGCAGGGACGGATGGGATTTTAGCACTGAAGCTTTCTTT
CASRDGWDFSTEAFF
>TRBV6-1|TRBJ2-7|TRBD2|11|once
TGTGCCGTAGGTGAGCCGGGAGGGGAGTACTTC
CAVGEPGGEYF